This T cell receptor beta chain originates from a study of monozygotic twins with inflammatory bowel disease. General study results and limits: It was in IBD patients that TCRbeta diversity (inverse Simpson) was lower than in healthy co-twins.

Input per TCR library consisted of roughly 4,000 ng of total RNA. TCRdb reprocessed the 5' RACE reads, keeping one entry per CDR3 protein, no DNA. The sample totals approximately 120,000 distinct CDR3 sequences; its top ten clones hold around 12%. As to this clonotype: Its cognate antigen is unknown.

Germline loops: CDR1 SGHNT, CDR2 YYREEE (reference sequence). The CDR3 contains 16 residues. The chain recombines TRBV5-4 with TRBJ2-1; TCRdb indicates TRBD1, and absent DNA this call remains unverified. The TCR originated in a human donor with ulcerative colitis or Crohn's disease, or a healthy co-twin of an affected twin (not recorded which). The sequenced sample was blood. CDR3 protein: CASSFGAGNGYNEQFF.